These 27 T cell receptor beta chains share one sample of origin, sequenced in a study of regulatory T cells in long-lasting Graves disease. Assembly of TCR beta libraries relied on iRepertoire HTBI primers together with Arm-PCR of CDR3 regions. TCRdb fed the multiplex PCR reads into MiXCR, producing one record per CDR3 protein. The sample lists approximately 690,000 distinct CDR3 sequences, about 30% occurring once. The sample's time point: persistent/refractory GD, antithyroid drugs over 5 years with positive TRAb. Extracted PBMC RNA gave rise to the TCR library. This specimen consisted of peripheral blood mononuclear cells (PBMCs), obtained when the disease was refractory, from a patient treated with antithyroid drugs. All receptors derive from a female donor with Graves disease.

In the case of this clonotype: A much larger clonotype is one base distant, so this may be a read error. The gene calls are TRBV28 and TRBJ1-2; weak D call: TRBD1 (6 bases). Germline CDR1 and CDR2: MDHEN and SYDVKM. The CDR3 is made up of 17 amino acids. The CDR3 DNA reads as TGTGCCAGCAGTTTACTTACACAGGGTAACCTCGGATATGGCTGCACCTTC. This gives the protein CASSLLTQGNLGYGCTF.

This clonotype was seen a few times. CDR3 bases: TGTGCCAGTACAGGGGACGCGAACACCGGGGAGCTGTTTTTT. Protein sequence: CASTGDANTGELFF. The V gene is TRBV19, the J gene TRBJ2-2; the D gene is possibly TRBD1 (6 bases). Per germline, CDR1 LNHDA and CDR2 SQIVND (reference sequence). Trimming pared 7 bases from V and 0 bases from J, leaving 9 bases between. This CDR3 comprises 14 residues.

This clonotype was counted at least ten times. The chain combines TRBV28 with TRBJ2-7; possible D gene TRBD1, 6 bases. CDR3 length: 17 residues. Germline V CDR1 and CDR2: MDHEN, SYDVKM. Trimming took off 2 bases at V and 0 bases at J, with 17 bases between the two ends. The CDR3 loop is CASSLSLSGAPSYEQYF. CDR3 sequence (DNA): TGTGCCAGCAGTTTAAGTCTATCAGGGGCCCCCTCCTACGAGCAGTACTTC.

With respect to this clonotype: A much larger clone lies a single base off, so this may be a read error. CDR3 region: CASSPLTIGYEQYF. CDR3 nucleotide sequence: TGTGCCAGCAGCCCCCTGACTATCGGCTACGAGCAGTACTTC. The rearrangement joins TRBV6-2 or TRBV6-3 to TRBJ2-7; a weak D match, TRBD2 (5 bases). Germline lookup yields CDR1 MNHEY and CDR2 SVGEGT. Trimming shortened V by 6 bases and J by 3 bases, and 15 bases separated the two germline ends. The CDR3 loop spans 14 amino acids.

This clonotype was found many times. The chain uses TRBV11-1 and TRBJ1-1; 7 bases are shared with TRBD1. Germline CDR1 reads SGHAT; CDR2 reads FQDESV (reference sequence). The CDR3 sequence is 16 residues long. Trimming cost V 1 base and J 4 bases; bases outside gene matches: 9. The CDR3: CASSLGSTGLRTEAFF. As DNA, the CDR3 is TGTGCCAGCAGCTTAGGATCGACAGGGCTACGCACTGAAGCTTTCTTT.

The chain has TRBV19 and TRBJ1-2; 8 nucleotides agree with TRBD1. CDR1 is LNHDA, CDR2 SQIVND, per germline (reference sequence). The length of the CDR3 is 14 residues. Trimming removed 7 bases from V and 5 bases from J; junction bases left unmatched: 9. DNA for the CDR3: TGTGCCAGTATCCGGACAGGGATGATGTATGGCTACACCTTC. Translating gives CASIRTGMMYGYTF.

The sample holds a few counts of this clonotype. V gene TRBV10-3 combines with J gene TRBJ2-6; D uncertain. Trimming cost V 4 bases and J 3 bases, with 4 bases left between them. This CDR3 has 13 residues. CDR1 is ENHRY and CDR2 is SYGVKD in the germline V gene. CDR3 amino acids: CAISGFGANVLTF. In DNA, the CDR3 is TGTGCCATCAGTGGTTTTGGGGCCAACGTCCTGACTTTC.

V and J are TRBV20-1 and TRBJ2-5; 8 bases fit TRBD2. Germline trimming cut 3 bases from V and 5 bases from J; bases unmatched to any gene: 14. The CDR3 is made up of 16 amino acids. Germline CDR1 DFQATT, CDR2 SNEGSKA (reference sequence). The CDR3 DNA follows: TGCAGTGCTAGTCGGCTAGCGGGCGAGGGGCAGGAGACCCAGTACTTC. It translates to CSASRLAGEGQETQYF.

This clonotype was seen only once. J is TRBJ1-1 and V is TRBV6-1; D not resolved. V was clipped by 10 bases and J by 7 bases, with 19 bases between them. This CDR3 is 13 amino acids long. Germline CDR1 is MNHNS and CDR2 is SASEGT. The CDR3: CATGRSFLYEAFF. CDR3 DNA sequence: TGTGCCACCGGACGGAGCTTCCTTTATGAAGCTTTCTTT.

The chain uses TRBV15 and TRBJ2-5; 8 bases are shared with TRBD2. V lost 1 base, J lost 2 bases, and 3 bases stayed unmatched. Germline assignment: CDR1 LNHNV and CDR2 YYDKDF (reference sequence). The CDR3 is 15 amino acids. The CDR3 nucleotides read TGTGCCACCAGCAGAGGGGGACTAGGACAAGAGACCCAGTACTTC. It is translated as CATSRGGLGQETQYF.

Note on this clonotype: One base away lies a much larger clone, so this may be a sequencing read error. This chain links TRBV20-1 with TRBJ2-5, with 7 bases lining up with TRBD2. Germline V gene lookup returns CDR1 DFQATT and CDR2 SNEGSKA (reference sequence). The CDR3 has 15 residues. With 6 bases clipped from V and 11 bases from J, the junction kept 21 bases outside the gene matches. CDR3 in DNA: TGCAGTGCGGGCAGGAGGGAGGGTCGGTCCTACGGGCAGTACTTC. Translating gives CSAGRREGRSYGQYF.

The genes are TRBV7-9 and TRBJ2-6; no reliable D call. The CDR3 runs 13 residues. V gave up 4 bases and J gave up 11 bases, with 12 bases separating them. Germline CDR1 SEHNR, CDR2 FQNEAQ (reference sequence). This CDR3 reads CASSSGLGDVLTF. CDR3 nucleotides: TGTGCCAGCAGCTCGGGCCTAGGAGACGTCCTGACTTTC.

This chain joins TRBV7-9 and TRBJ1-2; D is unclear. The CDR3 extends over 16 amino acids. V was pared by 6 bases and J by 3 bases, with 20 bases between. Germline V gene data show CDR1 as SEHNR and CDR2 as FQNEAQ (reference sequence). Here the CDR3 DNA reads TGTGCCAGCAGTATGGCTCGGACGGCAACCTACTATGGCTACACCTTC. It specifies CASSMARTATYYGYTF.

The chain carries TRBV6-1 and TRBJ1-5, with 10 bases lining up with TRBD1. V lost 1 base and J lost 9; bases outside the gene matches: 6. The CDR3 consists of 15 residues. CDR1 and CDR2 (germline): MNHNS, SASEGT. This CDR3 is CASSEGTGGGLPQHF. The CDR3 DNA sequence: TGTGCCAGCAGTGAAGGGACAGGGGGAGGGCTGCCCCAGCATTTT.

This clonotype was counted between two and nine times. This sequence joins TRBV12-3 or TRBV12-4 and TRBJ2-1, with a weak D call TRBD2 (6 bases). V gave up 5 bases and J gave up 8 bases, with 10 bases separating them. This CDR3 has 12 amino acids. The CDR3 loop reads CASSAWGDEQFF. CDR3 bases: TGTGCCAGCAGTGCTTGGGGGGATGAGCAGTTCTTC.

The table lists this clonotype with a few counts. V usage is TRBV6-1 and J usage is TRBJ1-2; D remains ambiguous. The CDR3 spans 15 residues. Trimming pared 6 bases from V and 3 bases from J, leaving 17 bases between. In germline, CDR1 is MNHNS, CDR2 SASEGT. CDR3 region: CASRRRTPPDYGYTF. The CDR3 nucleotides read TGTGCCAGCAGAAGACGGACTCCGCCTGACTATGGCTACACCTTC.

This clonotype was counted a few times. The chain links TRBV5-1 to TRBJ1-2; 8 positions agree with TRBD1. This CDR3 region has 14 residues. Germline V lookup: CDR1 SGHRS, CDR2 YFSETQ. V lost 1 base, J lost 4 bases, and 3 bases stayed unmatched. In DNA, the CDR3 is TGCGCCAGCAGCTTGCAAACAGGGGGCTATGGCTACACCTTC. It encodes CASSLQTGGYGYTF. Full variable domain (outside the CDR3, taken from reference TRBV5-1 and TRBJ1-2): KAGVTQTPRYLIKTRGQQVTLSCSPISGHRSVSWYQQTPGQGLQFLFEYFSETQRNKGNFPGRFSGRQFSNSRSEMNVSTLELGDSALYLCASSLQTGGYGYTFGSGTRLTVV.

This chain joins TRBV5-1 and TRBJ2-4; a weak D match, TRBD1 (5 bases). This CDR3 has 16 residues. Germline values: CDR1 SGHRS, CDR2 YFSETQ. Trimming took off 4 bases at V and 0 bases at J, with 14 bases between the two ends. The CDR3 bases are TGCGCCAGCAGCACTCGACAGAACTCAGCCAAAAACATTCAGTACTTC. It codes for CASSTRQNSAKNIQYF.

V is TRBV7-3 and J is TRBJ2-3, with D maybe TRBD1 (6 bases). The CDR3 is 15 amino acids. The V end lost 5 bases, the J end lost 4 bases, and 16 bases lay between the germline ends. CDR1 and CDR2 from the germline V gene are SGHTA and FQGTGA. CDR3 residues: CASSARPRGSDTQYF. CDR3 DNA sequence: TGTGCCAGCAGCGCCCGCCCCAGGGGTTCAGATACGCAGTATTTT.

The table lists this clonotype with a few counts. J is TRBJ1-1 and V is TRBV6-5; D is ambiguous. Germline V gives CDR1 MNHEY, CDR2 SVGAGI. The CDR3 consists of 16 residues. V was trimmed by 2 bases and J by 1 base, leaving 14 bases between them. CDR3 protein: CASSYGRGSWNTEAFF. The CDR3, as DNA: TGTGCCAGCAGTTACGGCCGGGGATCTTGGAACACTGAAGCTTTCTTT.

This clonotype was counted a few times. The V call is TRBV5-1, the J call TRBJ1-4; 9 bases are a match to TRBD1. Trimming removed 4 bases from V and 8 bases from J; junction bases left unmatched: 12. The CDR3 sequence is 16 residues long. CDR1 is SGHRS, CDR2 YFSETQ, per germline. CDR3 residues: CASSTVQGALGEKLFF. CDR3 bases: TGCGCCAGCAGCACCGTACAGGGGGCGCTAGGCGAAAAACTGTTTTTT. Based on the CDR3 plus reference TRBV5-1 and TRBJ1-4, the full variable domain is KAGVTQTPRYLIKTRGQQVTLSCSPISGHRSVSWYQQTPGQGLQFLFEYFSETQRNKGNFPGRFSGRQFSNSRSEMNVSTLELGDSALYLCASSTVQGALGEKLFFGSGTQLSVL.

This clonotype was observed a few times. The chain uses TRBV29-1 and TRBJ2-5, with TRBD1 matching 7 bases. The junction had 23 bases not matched to a gene; V was cut back by 4 bases and J by 0 bases. The CDR3 totals 20 residues. Germline CDR1 and CDR2: SQVTM and ANQGSEA. For the CDR3, the DNA is TGCAGCGTTGGAGTCCACACCGGGACAGCCGTTTCATTATACCAAGAGACCCAGTACTTC. Amino acids: CSVGVHTGTAVSLYQETQYF.

The chain recombines TRBV6-1 with TRBJ1-5; a possible D gene is TRBD1 (5 bases). The CDR3 runs 14 residues. Germline loops: CDR1 MNHNS, CDR2 SASEGT. V lost 5 bases and J lost 11, with 19 bases in between. CDR3 amino acids: CASSQFREALTQHF. The CDR3 nucleotides read TGTGCCAGCAGTCAGTTCAGGGAGGCTTTAACCCAGCATTTT.

This clonotype was seen repeatedly, ten times or more. V gene TRBV15 combines with J gene TRBJ1-2; 7 positions match TRBD1. CDR3 length: 13 amino acids. The junction had 5 bases not matched to a gene; V was cut back by 3 bases and J by 7 bases. Germline V gene data show CDR1 as LNHNV and CDR2 as YYDKDF (reference sequence). The CDR3 DNA follows: TGTGCCACCAGCAGGAGACAGGGCTTTGGCTACACCTTC. It is translated as CATSRRQGFGYTF.

The rearrangement uses TRBV5-1 and TRBJ1-2, with a tentative D call TRBD1 (6 bases). Trimming took 0 bases from V and 8 from J, leaving 11 bases between them. Germline V lookup: CDR1 SGHRS, CDR2 YFSETQ. This CDR3 has 13 residues. CDR3 nucleotide sequence: TGCGCCAGCAGCTTGGAGGACGGGGGCGGCTACACCTTC. The encoded protein is CASSLEDGGGYTF.

In this sample, this clonotype turned up a few times. The V gene is TRBV12-3 or TRBV12-4, the J gene TRBJ2-7, with unresolved D. Trimming shortened V by 3 bases and J by 8 bases, and 11 bases separated the two germline ends. The CDR3 covers 12 residues. The CDR3 spells CASSFTTDKQYF. The CDR3, as DNA: TGTGCCAGCAGTTTTACCACCGATAAGCAGTACTTC.

This clonotype has only one observation. The chain links TRBV25-1 to TRBJ1-3; D possibly corresponds to TRBD1 (5 bases). V was pared by 3 bases and J by 4 bases, with 13 bases between. This CDR3 region has 15 residues. Germline CDR1 MGHDK, CDR2 SYGVNS. CDR3 loop: CASSDSGGLGNTIYF. The DNA for the CDR3 is TGTGCCAGCAGTGACTCCGGGGGACTCGGAAACACCATATATTTT.